This is a list of T cell receptor beta chains from one sample in a study of cytomegalovirus exposure and HLA in healthy donors. Some clones are missing from TCRdb's copy, which holds only in-frame ones; the method was immunoSEQ multiplex PCR. Found here are 200,000 to 300,000 clones, around 84% of them singletons; the top ten hold roughly 0.26%. Sequenced input: PBMCs. All receptors come from a girl between 2 and 10 years old in good health and CMV-seronegative. Both conserved end residues are part of each CDR3. The D gene is left open where the match is weak. Where a row states a size, it is once, few, many or the class of an expanded clone; other rows omit it.

clone_size,v_call,d_call,j_call,cdr3_nt,cdr3_aa
NA,TRBV11-2,NA,TRBJ1-2,TGTGCCAGCAGCTTAAAAGCAGGCTATGACAGAGACTATGGCTACACCTTC,CASSLKAGYDRDYGYTF
NA,TRBV6-6,TRBD1,TRBJ1-2,TGTGCCAGCAGTTACTCGAGGGACAGGAACTATGGCTACACCTTC,CASSYSRDRNYGYTF
NA,TRBV6-6,NA,TRBJ1-2,TGTGCCAGCAGGGGAACGACAGTCTATGGCTACACCTTC,CASRGTTVYGYTF
NA,TRBV29-1,TRBD2,TRBJ2-3,TGCAGCGTTACGCAAAACGGACTAGCGGGAGGGCCAGATACGCAGTATTTT,CSVTQNGLAGGPDTQYF
NA,TRBV5-1,TRBD1,TRBJ1-6,TGCGCCAGCAGCCCTCTGACAGGGGGGAGTTCACCCCTCCACTTT,CASSPLTGGSSPLHF
few,TRBV6-4,TRBD2,TRBJ2-3,TGTGCCAGCAGTGACGGGACTAGCGGGGGGGCAGATACGCAGTATTTT,CASSDGTSGGADTQYF
NA,TRBV9,NA,TRBJ1-4,TGTGCCAGCAGCCCACAGAGCGGGACTAATGAAAAACTGTTTTTT,CASSPQSGTNEKLFF
NA,TRBV5-1,NA,TRBJ1-1,TGCGCCAGCAGTTACAATGGACTGATGAACACTGAAGCTTTCTTT,CASSYNGLMNTEAFF
NA,TRBV4-1,NA,TRBJ1-5,TGCGCCAGCAGCCAACCGGGGGGCCATCAGCCCCAGCATTTT,CASSQPGGHQPQHF
NA,TRBV7-3,TRBD1,TRBJ2-2,TGTGCCAGCAGCTTACGCCAGGGGGACACCGGGGAGCTGTTTTTT,CASSLRQGDTGELFF
NA,TRBV7-7,NA,TRBJ1-5,TGTGCCAGCAGCTTAGAGGGGGGGAGGTTCAATCAGCCCCAGCATTTT,CASSLEGGRFNQPQHF
NA,TRBV7-9,TRBD1,TRBJ1-2,TGTGCCAGCACAGGACAGGCCTATGGCTACACCTTC,CASTGQAYGYTF
NA,TRBV6-4,TRBD1,TRBJ2-6,TGTGCCAGCAGTAAGACAGGGGTCGCTGGGGCCAACGTCCTGACTTTC,CASSKTGVAGANVLTF
NA,TRBV14,TRBD2,TRBJ2-3,TGTGCCAGCAGCCAAGTGGGGGCTCTAGCGGGAGCAGATACGCAGTATTTT,CASSQVGALAGADTQYF
NA,TRBV29-1,TRBD1,TRBJ2-7,TGCAGCGTTGAACTCTCCCGCCACAGGGGGCTGCAAGGCGAGCAGTACTTC,CSVELSRHRGLQGEQYF
NA,TRBV29-1,NA,TRBJ1-2,TGCAGCGTCACGACGACAGGAGCCTATGGCTACACCTTC,CSVTTTGAYGYTF
NA,TRBV11-2,NA,TRBJ1-1,TGTGCCAGCAGCACAGCACTACAGGGTGAGAGCACTGAAGCTTTCTTT,CASSTALQGESTEAFF
few,TRBV10-3,NA,TRBJ2-3,TGTGCCATCAGTCCTACTAGCACAGATACGCAGTATTTT,CAISPTSTDTQYF
few,TRBV6-5,NA,TRBJ2-2,TGTGCCAGCAGTTACGTCAGGGGGAACACCGGGGAGCTGTTTTTT,CASSYVRGNTGELFF
few,TRBV13,TRBD2,TRBJ2-1,TGTGCCAGCAGCCGCGGGAGCTACAATGAGCAGTTCTTC,CASSRGSYNEQFF
NA,TRBV29-1,NA,TRBJ1-2,TGCAGCGATCGGGACTTACTTTTCTATGGCTACACCTTC,CSDRDLLFYGYTF
few,TRBV7-9,TRBD1,TRBJ1-5,TGTGCCAGCAGCCAGGGGGCAGCTAATCAGCCCCAGCATTTT,CASSQGAANQPQHF
NA,TRBV30,NA,TRBJ2-1,TGTGCCGAAAGGACCGGGGCCTACAATGAGCAGTTCTTC,CAERTGAYNEQFF
NA,TRBV6-5,TRBD2,TRBJ2-7,TGTGCCACAACTAGCGGGAGGGCTAACGTCGAGCAGTACTTC,CATTSGRANVEQYF
NA,TRBV29-1,NA,TRBJ1-1,TGCAGCGTTTTAGGAGGGACTGAAGCTTTCTTT,CSVLGGTEAFF
NA,TRBV7-7,TRBD1,TRBJ1-1,TGTGCCAGCAGCCGATACGTTACCGGGACAGGGAGGGTAAACACTGAAGCTTTCTTT,CASSRYVTGTGRVNTEAFF
NA,TRBV7-6,NA,TRBJ2-5,TGTGCCAGCAGCATGCTCGGGTACCAAGAGACCCAGTACTTC,CASSMLGYQETQYF
NA,TRBV5-6,NA,TRBJ2-2,TGTGCCAGCAGTCCCGGGATCGGGGAGCTGTTTTTT,CASSPGIGELFF
NA,TRBV19,NA,TRBJ2-2,TGTGCCAGTAGTAGGGACTTTCTTACCGGGGAGCTGTTTTTT,CASSRDFLTGELFF
NA,TRBV9,TRBD2,TRBJ2-2,TGTGCCAGCAGCCCACGAGCGGGAGGGCCGAACACCGGGGAGCTGTTTTTT,CASSPRAGGPNTGELFF
NA,TRBV27,NA,TRBJ1-4,TGTGCCAGCAGCCCTTTCGGGGAAAAACTGTTTTTT,CASSPFGEKLFF
NA,TRBV27,TRBD2,TRBJ2-1,TGTGCCAGCAGCACGCCTACGGGACTAGCGGGATTAATCTCCTACAATGAGCAGTTCTTC,CASSTPTGLAGLISYNEQFF
NA,TRBV5-1,NA,TRBJ1-5,TGCGCCAGCAGCTTGGTGTCGGGGGAGGATCAGCCCCAGCATTTT,CASSLVSGEDQPQHF
once,TRBV5-4,NA,TRBJ2-7,TGTGCCAGCAGACACCCCCAGGGAAGCCACGAGCAGTACTTC,CASRHPQGSHEQYF
NA,TRBV4-2,TRBD2,TRBJ2-1,TGTGCCAGCAGCCAAGGTACTAGCGGGTTACACAATGAGCAGTTCTTC,CASSQGTSGLHNEQFF
NA,TRBV4-1,NA,TRBJ1-1,TGCGCCAGCAGCCAAGTGGACAGGAACACTGAAGCTTTCTTT,CASSQVDRNTEAFF
NA,TRBV9,NA,TRBJ2-3,TGTGCCAGCCAGACTATTGTGGGAAGTGATACGCAGTATTTT,CASQTIVGSDTQYF
NA,TRBV6-5,NA,TRBJ2-1,TGTGCCAGCAGTCAAGGAGGGAAATTATACAATGAGCAGTTCTTC,CASSQGGKLYNEQFF
NA,TRBV2,TRBD1,TRBJ1-2,TGTGCCAGCAGTGGACAGGGCCCGTCCTCGTATGGCTACACCTTC,CASSGQGPSSYGYTF
NA,TRBV11-3,NA,TRBJ2-2,TGTGCCAGCAGCTTAACCTCGACAGGCACCGGGGAGCTGTTTTTT,CASSLTSTGTGELFF
NA,TRBV19,TRBD1,TRBJ2-7,TGTGCCAGTAGTGCAATGTTCGGGGACAGGGGTTTCGAGCAGTACTTC,CASSAMFGDRGFEQYF
few,TRBV2,NA,TRBJ2-1,TGTGCCAGCGGCGAAGCCCTTTCCTACAATGAGCAGTTCTTC,CASGEALSYNEQFF
NA,TRBV10-1,TRBD2,TRBJ2-2,TGCGCCAGCAGTGGACTAGCGGGAGCCACCCTTAACACCGGGGAGCTGTTTTTT,CASSGLAGATLNTGELFF
NA,TRBV7-2,NA,TRBJ2-3,TGTGCCAGCAGCCACACAGTGGGTACGCAGTATTTT,CASSHTVGTQYF
NA,TRBV7-9,NA,TRBJ2-5,TGTGCCAGCAGCTTAGGGTTAGCTGAGACCCAGTACTTC,CASSLGLAETQYF
few,TRBV6-1,NA,TRBJ1-4,TGTGCCAGCAGTGAACTCCGAGGAACTCAAAAACTGTTTTTT,CASSELRGTQKLFF
NA,TRBV27,TRBD2,TRBJ2-5,TGTGCCAGCAGTGCCTGGGAGGGAGAGACCCAGTACTTC,CASSAWEGETQYF
NA,TRBV6-5,NA,TRBJ1-3,TGTGCCAGCAGTTACGGCGGGGGCGGAAACACCATATATTTT,CASSYGGGGNTIYF
NA,TRBV7-8,TRBD1,TRBJ1-2,TGTGCCAGCAGCTTAGTAGTTGAGGACAGGGTGAACTATGGCTACACCTTC,CASSLVVEDRVNYGYTF
NA,TRBV2,NA,TRBJ2-5,NA,CASSDSVRGETQYF
NA,TRBV4-1,NA,TRBJ2-1,TGCGCCAGCAGCCAAGATAGACTACCCCGGAATGAGCAGTTCTTC,CASSQDRLPRNEQFF
NA,TRBV19,TRBD1,TRBJ1-1,TGTGCCAGTAGTACGCGGGGACAGGGGAACACTGAAGCTTTCTTT,CASSTRGQGNTEAFF